This T cell receptor beta chain is from a study of shared clonotypes between healthy human individuals. About the study: Donors were two women and a few men aged 18 to 49. Study results and caveats: The study found 4.5% to 6% of naive CD4 clonotypes shared across a few donors.

The CDR3 contains 13 residues. V was clipped by 4 bases and J by 8 bases, with 14 bases between them. Germline CDR1 reads LNHDA; CDR2 reads SQIVND (reference sequence). Each subset's genomic DNA was split evenly across several immunoSEQ plates. Sorted-subset replicate PCR reactions contained 200 ng DNA, corresponding to roughly 29,000 T cell genomes. TCRdb keeps only in-frame clones here, not all; method: immunoSEQ multiplex PCR. Here the sample spans some 2,000,000 clones, approximately 94% being singletons. A note on this clone: Its antigen is unknown.

This chain links TRBV19 with TRBJ1-2; D is unresolved. The receptor comes from a man aged 18 to 29 in good health. The source material was naive CD4+ T cells sorted from blood. Subset indicated: CD45RA+ positively selected. The DNA for the CDR3 is TGTGCCAGTAGTACCGATCGGGCGGGAGGCTACACCTTC. Translated, it gives CASSTDRAGGYTF.